Listed below are T cell receptor beta chains from one sample, sequenced in a study of blood T cells in healthy people across ages. TCRdb re-analysed the 5' RACE reads in MiXCR, keeping a single row per CDR3 protein. The top ten clones hold 50% to 65% of a sample with 380,000 or so distinct CDR3 sequences, roughly half of them seen once. Sequencing was performed on blood. Receptors originate from a man between 60 and 75 years old in good health. The CDR3 runs from the conserved cysteine through the conserved F or W. D genes are given only for firm matches. Expanded clones are given a class, and other clones once, few, many or no size at all.

D gene | J gene | clone size | V gene | CDR3 DNA | CDR3 protein
TRBD1 | TRBJ2-1 | many | TRBV4-2 | TGTGCCAGCGTCGACCGGGACAGGGGGCACAATGAGCAGTTCTTC | CASVDRDRGHNEQFF
TRBD2 | TRBJ2-3 | few | TRBV28 | TGTGCCAGCAGCCCAGCGGGAGCCCCAGATACGCAGTATTTT | CASSPAGAPDTQYF
TRBD2 | TRBJ2-3 | few | TRBV4-1 | TGCGCCAGCAGATGGACTAGCGGGTCTGATACGCAGTATTTT | CASRWTSGSDTQYF
TRBD2 | TRBJ2-1 | few | TRBV6-2/TRBV6-3 | TGTGCCAGCAGTTACCCCGGACTAGTTGAGGTCTATGAGCAGTTCTTC | CASSYPGLVEVYEQFF
. | TRBJ1-2 | . | TRBV7-2 | TGTGCCAGCAGACAGGGTTATGGCTACACCTTC | CASRQGYGYTF
. | TRBJ2-5 | . | TRBV12-3/TRBV12-4 | TGTGCCAGCAGTTCGACTGGGATGAGAGAGACCCAGTACTTC | CASSSTGMRETQYF
. | TRBJ2-5 | . | TRBV29-1 | TGCAGCGTTGCAGGACAGTCCCGAGGAGAGACCCAGTACTTC | CSVAGQSRGETQYF
TRBD1 | TRBJ2-7 | . | TRBV20-1 | TGCAGTGCTAGGAGTCTCACAGGGGCCGATCCTTCCTACGAGCAGTACTTC | CSARSLTGADPSYEQYF
. | TRBJ2-1 | . | TRBV7-9 | TGTGCCAGCAGCTTAGATCAGGGGTACAATGAGCAGTTCTTC | CASSLDQGYNEQFF
. | TRBJ1-5 | . | TRBV15 | TGTGCCACCAGCAGGATCCAGGGGCAGGGCAATCAGCCCCAGCATTTT | CATSRIQGQGNQPQHF
TRBD2 | TRBJ2-3 | few | TRBV28 | TGTGCCAGCACCCAGAGTGGCCCTAGCGGATACACAGATACGCAGTATTTT | CASTQSGPSGYTDTQYF
TRBD1 | TRBJ1-6 | . | TRBV12-3/TRBV12-4 | TGTGCCAGCAGTTCCCAGGGGGTTAGGAATTCACCCCTCCACTTT | CASSSQGVRNSPLHF
. | TRBJ1-1 | . | TRBV7-9 | TGTACCAGCAGCGGGGGGGGAAGGGACACTGAAGCTTTCTTT | CTSSGGGRDTEAFF
TRBD2 | TRBJ2-5 | . | TRBV12-3/TRBV12-4 | TGTGCCAGCAGTCCGGGACTAGCCAAAGAGACCCAGTACTTC | CASSPGLAKETQYF
TRBD2 | TRBJ2-3 | . | TRBV29-1 | TGCAGCGTTGGGGGCAGGGAGGGGTTGCGAGATACGCAGTATTTT | CSVGGREGLRDTQYF
. | TRBJ1-4 | . | TRBV7-2 | TGTGCCAGCAGCTTAGCGACAGGTTCGCGTGAAAAACTGTTTTTT | CASSLATGSREKLFF
. | TRBJ2-1 | . | TRBV24-1 | TGTGCCACCAGTGATGGACCTTACAATGAGCAGTTCTTC | CATSDGPYNEQFF
. | TRBJ2-1 | . | TRBV7-2 | TGTGCCAGCAGCTTAGCCCACCGGGGCGGAGAGCAGTTCTTC | CASSLAHRGGEQFF
TRBD1 | TRBJ2-3 | . | TRBV5-5 | TGTGCCAGCAGCTCTAGACGACAGGGGGACACAGATACGCAGTATTTT | CASSSRRQGDTDTQYF
. | TRBJ2-4 | few | TRBV29-1 | TGCAGCGTTACGCCCCAGGGAGGAAACATTCAGTACTTC | CSVTPQGGNIQYF
TRBD2 | TRBJ2-1 | . | TRBV7-9 | TGTGCCAGCAGCCTACCACCGGGACTATTCTACAATGAGCAGTTCTTC | CASSLPPGLFYNEQFF
. | TRBJ1-5 | few | TRBV2 | TGTGCCAGCGGGGCCCTGAACCCCAGTCAGCCCCAGCATTTT | CASGALNPSQPQHF
TRBD1 | TRBJ1-1 | . | TRBV18 | TGTGCCAGCTCACCGACCGGGACAGGGGGCTCCAGGGGTACTGAAGCTTTCTTT | CASSPTGTGGSRGTEAFF
TRBD1 | TRBJ1-1 | . | TRBV12-5 | TGTGCTAGTGGTGTTTCAGGGGGTTCTGAAGCTTTCTTT | CASGVSGGSEAFF
. | TRBJ2-3 | . | TRBV29-1 | TGCAGCCCGAGAGGTCCAGGATCAGATACGCAGTATTTT | CSPRGPGSDTQYF
. | TRBJ1-2 | few | TRBV3-1 | TGTGCCAGCAGCCCCCCGACAGCCTTTAACTATGGCTACACCTTC | CASSPPTAFNYGYTF
. | TRBJ1-6 | many | TRBV10-3 | TGTGCCATCAGTGAGGCAGAGAATAATAATTCACCCCTCCACTTT | CAISEAENNNSPLHF
. | TRBJ2-1 | . | TRBV5-1 | TGCGCCAGCAGCCCCGGGTCCGGGAGCGTCTACAATGAGCAGTTCTTC | CASSPGSGSVYNEQFF
TRBD2 | TRBJ2-3 | few | TRBV10-3 | TGTGCCACTTTAGCGGGGCCCAGCACAGATACGCAGTATTTT | CATLAGPSTDTQYF
. | TRBJ2-4 | . | TRBV4-3 | TGCGCCAGCAGCCAAGATCACCAGGGGAGGATCAAAAACATTCAGTACTTC | CASSQDHQGRIKNIQYF
. | TRBJ2-1 | . | TRBV7-3 | TGTGCCAGCAGCCCGTACCTCCGGGGCAATGAGCAGTTCTTC | CASSPYLRGNEQFF
. | TRBJ2-5 | . | TRBV5-1 | TGCGCCAGCAGCTTGGCCAGGGGAGGAGGGAGAGATGAGCAGTACTTC | CASSLARGGGRDEQYF
. | TRBJ2-5 | . | TRBV6-1 | TGTGCCAGTGGGGGACGGAACCAAGAGACCCAGTACTTC | CASGGRNQETQYF
. | TRBJ2-7 | . | TRBV5-1 | TGCGCCAGCAGCATCGATTCGGGCCCCTACGAGCAGTACTTC | CASSIDSGPYEQYF
TRBD2 | TRBJ2-5 | . | TRBV20-1 | TGCAGTGGCGGGGGGGGTTTTGAGACCCAGTACTTC | CSGGGGFETQYF
TRBD1 | TRBJ1-5 | . | TRBV7-2 | TGTGCCAGCAGCCCGGACAGGGCAGGCAATCAGCCCCAGCATTTT | CASSPDRAGNQPQHF
. | TRBJ2-7 | . | TRBV6-6 | TGTGCCAGCAGTCCCAGGCTGGAGGGGGAGCAGTACTTC | CASSPRLEGEQYF
. | TRBJ1-5 | . | TRBV12-5 | TGTGCTAGTGGGGTAAATCAGCCCCAGCATTTT | CASGVNQPQHF